A single sample gave rise to the 32 T cell receptor beta chains below, sequenced in a study of blood T cell repertoires in COVID-19. The table came from immunoSEQ multiplex PCR; TCRdb's copy has only in-frame clones and leaves some out. Seen here are about 130,000 clones, around 88% observed once, and the top ten hold around a tenth. The sample consisted of peripheral blood. These receptors originate from a man aged 50 to 59 with acute or convalescent COVID-19.

CDR3 sequence: CASSPEGAAGNTIYF. CDR3 DNA: TGTGCCAGCAGCCCCGAGGGGGCAGCTGGAAACACCATATATTTT. The rearrangement joins TRBV7-9 to TRBJ1-3; 7 bases match TRBD1. The V gene's germline CDR1 is SEHNR and CDR2 FQNEAQ (reference sequence). Trimming cost V 5 bases and J 2 bases; bases outside gene matches: 6. This CDR3 is 15 amino acids long.

The gene calls are TRBV7-9 and TRBJ1-5; the D gene is possibly TRBD1 (6 bases). The ends were cut back, 5 bases at V and 7 bases at J, with 18 bases in the middle. Germline assignment: CDR1 SEHNR and CDR2 FQNEAQ (reference sequence). The length of the CDR3 is 15 residues. The CDR3 nucleotides are TGTGCCAGCAGCGAAGCGGGGGGCTCGGAACAGCCCCAGCATTTT. It yields the protein CASSEAGGSEQPQHF.

Comments on this clone: A much larger clone lies one base from this, so it may be a read error. The chain employs TRBV6-4 and TRBJ1-1; D gene unclear. Trimming stripped 3 bases from V and 1 base from J, with 6 bases between. Looked up from germline, CDR1 is MRHNA and CDR2 is SNTAGT. The CDR3 runs to 13 residues. The DNA for the CDR3 is TGTGCCAGCAGTGAAGAGGAGAACACTGAAGCTTTCTTT. This gives the protein CASSEEENTEAFF.

J is TRBJ2-7 and V is TRBV5-1; 8 positions match TRBD1. Germline values: CDR1 SGHRS, CDR2 YFSETQ. Unmatched junction bases numbered 14, after V lost 7 bases and J lost 5 bases. The CDR3 has 15 residues. CDR3 nucleotides: TGCGCCAGCTCTAAAGAGGAGGTCAGGGGGCACGAGCAGTACTTC. It encodes CASSKEEVRGHEQYF.

The chain employs TRBV6-5 and TRBJ1-3; possible D gene TRBD1, 5 bases. Trimming cost V 3 bases and J 0 bases, with 12 bases left between them. The germline V gene has CDR1 MNHEY and CDR2 SVGAGI. The CDR3 runs 16 residues. In nucleotides, the CDR3 is TGTGCCAGCAGTTATGGGCACAGGAGCTCTGGAAACACCATATATTTT. Amino acids: CASSYGHRSSGNTIYF.

About this clone itself: Other DNA sequences within the sample encode an identical CDR3. The rearrangement links TRBV29-1 to TRBJ2-5; 9 bases line up with TRBD2. This CDR3 spans 12 amino acids. The trim removed 6 bases at V and 5 bases at J, leaving 4 bases unmatched. Per the germline V gene, CDR1 is SQVTM and CDR2 is ANQGSEA. The CDR3 reads CSVLTSGETQYF. DNA for the CDR3: TGCAGCGTCTTGACTAGCGGTGAGACCCAGTACTTC. The whole variable domain, filled in from reference TRBV29-1 and TRBJ2-5, reads SAVISQKPSRDICQRGTSLTIQCQVDSQVTMMFWYRQQPGQSLTLIATANQGSEATYESGFVIDKFPISRPNLTFSTLTVSNMSPEDSSIYLCSVLTSGETQYFGPGTRLLVL.

This clone was detected once. The chain carries TRBV23-1 and TRBJ2-5, with D perhaps matching TRBD1 (5 bases). TRBV23-1 is labeled an ORF, and its function is uncertain. Trimming stripped 0 bases from V and 6 bases from J, with 17 bases between. The CDR3 has 16 amino acids. The chain's CDR3 is CASSQSKEGVVQTQYF. As DNA, the CDR3 is TGCGCCAGCAGTCAATCGAAGGAAGGGGTGGTGCAGACCCAGTACTTC.

The chain combines TRBV9 with TRBJ2-7, with 7 bases fitting TRBD1. Trimming cost V 5 bases and J 0 bases; bases outside gene matches: 8. This CDR3 has 15 amino acids. Germline loops: CDR1 SGDLS, CDR2 YYNGEE. The CDR3 DNA sequence: TGTGCCAGCAGTGAGGGACAGACCCTCTCCTACGAGCAGTACTTC. Amino acids: CASSEGQTLSYEQYF.

This clone was seen a handful of times. The chain combines TRBV9 with TRBJ2-2; D possibly corresponds to TRBD1 (5 bases). Germline CDR1 and CDR2: SGDLS and YYNGEE. V was pared by 0 bases and J by 5 bases, with 11 bases between. CDR3 length equals 15 residues. The CDR3 reads CASSVADTHTGELFF. DNA of the CDR3: TGTGCCAGCAGCGTAGCGGACACCCATACCGGGGAGCTGTTTTTT.

This clone showed up just a few times. The chain combines TRBV5-6 with TRBJ1-2; D gene unclear. CDR1 SGHDT and CDR2 YYEEEE come from the germline V gene. This CDR3 is 13 amino acids long. Trimming took off 0 bases at V and 4 bases at J, with 7 bases between the two ends. The CDR3 protein is CASSLGPSYGYTF. The CDR3 nucleotides are TGTGCCAGCAGCTTGGGGCCGTCCTATGGCTACACCTTC.

This clone was seen just once. The chain combines TRBV7-9 with TRBJ2-1, with a tentative D call TRBD1 (6 bases). Between the trimmed V and J ends, which lost 7 bases and 3 bases, there was a span of 16 bases. Germline-derived CDR1 and CDR2 are SEHNR and FQNEAQ (reference sequence). The CDR3 length is 15 residues. CDR3 in DNA: TGTGCCAGCACCCCCACAGGGTACGGCTACAATGAGCAGTTCTTC. Its protein product is CASTPTGYGYNEQFF.

This chain connects TRBV7-9 to TRBJ1-1; TRBD1 matches at 8 bases. CDR1 and CDR2 from the germline V gene are SEHNR and FQNEAQ (reference sequence). V shed 5 bases, J shed 3 bases, and the junction held 11 bases outside the gene matches. This CDR3 comprises 16 residues. This CDR3 is CASSPGLDRGHTEAFF. CDR3 DNA sequence: TGTGCCAGCAGCCCAGGACTCGACAGGGGCCACACTGAAGCTTTCTTT.

The chain is built from TRBV14 and TRBJ1-1; D is unresolved. Germline V gives CDR1 SGHDN, CDR2 FVKESK. There are 13 residues in the CDR3. With 4 bases removed from V and 3 bases from J, the gap between germline ends came to 9 bases. CDR3 in DNA: TGTGCCAGCAGCCGTTTTCGGGACACTGAAGCTTTCTTT. Translated: CASSRFRDTEAFF.

The J gene is TRBJ1-1, the V gene TRBV19, with 7 bases matching TRBD1. J gave up 7 bases and V 2 bases, and 10 bases lay outside the gene matches. Germline V gives CDR1 LNHDA, CDR2 SQIVND (reference sequence). This CDR3 is built from 15 residues. Here the CDR3 reads CASSISRGQMGEAFF. The CDR3 nucleotides read TGTGCCAGTAGTATATCTAGGGGACAGATGGGTGAAGCTTTCTTT. The whole variable domain, filled in from reference TRBV19 and TRBJ1-1, reads DGGITQSPKYLFRKEGQNVTLSCEQNLNHDAMYWYRQDPGQGLRLIYYSQIVNDFQKGDIAEGYSVSREKKESFPLTVTSAQKNPTAFYLCASSISRGQMGEAFFGQGTRLTVV.

This clone has only one observation. The chain is built from TRBV28 and TRBJ2-3, with D uncertain. Trimming took off 8 bases at V and 2 bases at J, with 8 bases between the two ends. The length of the CDR3 is 12 residues. The V gene's germline CDR1 is MDHEN and CDR2 SYDVKM. The CDR3 protein is CASSLTTDTQYF. The CDR3 coding sequence is TGTGCCAGCTCCCTAACCACAGATACGCAGTATTTT.

V and J are TRBV28 and TRBJ2-3; 7 bases agree with TRBD2. The germline CDR1 and CDR2 sequences are MDHEN and SYDVKM. Germline trimming cut 5 bases from V and 1 base from J; bases unmatched to any gene: 6. The CDR3 is 15 amino acids. The CDR3 spells CASSRSGIGTDTQYF. CDR3 DNA sequence: TGTGCCAGCAGTAGGAGCGGGATAGGCACAGATACGCAGTATTTT.

The chain joins TRBV5-1 to TRBJ2-7, with TRBD1 as a possible D gene (5 bases). Germline loops: CDR1 SGHRS, CDR2 YFSETQ. CDR3 length equals 14 residues. Trimming shortened V by 0 bases and J by 6 bases, and 13 bases separated the two germline ends. CDR3 in amino acids: CASSLGGPGSEQYF. The CDR3 nucleotides are TGCGCCAGCAGCTTGGGGGGCCCGGGTTCCGAGCAGTACTTC.

The chain recombines TRBV5-4 with TRBJ2-7, with 8 bases that match TRBD1. Germline values: CDR1 SGHNT, CDR2 YYREEE (reference sequence). V lost 2 bases, J lost 4 bases, and 5 bases stayed unmatched. The CDR3 loop spans 14 amino acids. CDR3 nucleotide sequence: TGTGCCAGCAGCTTCGGACAGGGTGGGTACGAGCAGTACTTC. Translated: CASSFGQGGYEQYF.

The chain uses TRBV7-9 and TRBJ1-3; 11 nucleotides line up with TRBD1. The CDR3 totals 15 residues. CDR1 SEHNR and CDR2 FQNEAQ come from the germline V gene (reference sequence). The V gene end was trimmed by 4 bases and the J gene end by 6 bases; junction bases not matched to a gene: 5. The CDR3 here is CASSSPDRGQNTIYF. CDR3 sequence (DNA): TGTGCCAGCAGCTCCCCGGACAGGGGGCAAAACACCATATATTTT.

Here the CDR3 reads CASSPWGGESDTQYF. CDR3 nucleotide sequence: TGTGCCAGCAGCCCCTGGGGGGGGGAGTCAGATACGCAGTATTTT. This chain links TRBV7-3 with TRBJ2-3; 7 positions match TRBD2. This CDR3 is built from 15 residues. The germline V gene has CDR1 SGHTA and CDR2 FQGTGA. Trimming took 5 bases from V and 4 from J; bases not matched to a gene: 9. The complete variable domain, with remaining parts taken from reference TRBV7-3 and TRBJ2-3, reads GAGVSQTPSNKVTEKGKYVELRCDPISGHTALYWYRQSLGQGPEFLIYFQGTGAADDSGLPNDRFFAVRPEGSVSTLKIQRTERGDSAVYLCASSPWGGESDTQYFGPGTRLTVL.

The chain employs TRBV7-9 and TRBJ1-1, with unresolved D. V gave up 2 bases and J gave up 1 base, with 11 bases separating them. The CDR3 length is 15 residues. Germline V gene sequence: CDR1 SEHNR, CDR2 FQNEAQ (reference sequence). CDR3 in DNA: TGTGCCAGCAGCTTACGCGGGGTAGCGAACACTGAAGCTTTCTTT. It yields the protein CASSLRGVANTEAFF.

V and J are TRBV2 and TRBJ2-1, with 7 bases lining up with TRBD1. The germline V gene encodes CDR1 SNHLY and CDR2 FYNNEI. The CDR3 has 15 residues. Trimming cost V 5 bases and J 2 bases; bases outside gene matches: 6. The CDR3 sequence: CASSLDRAAYNEQFF. For the CDR3, the DNA is TGTGCCAGCAGTTTAGACAGGGCCGCCTACAATGAGCAGTTCTTC.

The V call is TRBV3-1 (or the pseudogene TRBV3-2), the J call TRBJ1-2; 8 bases are shared with TRBD1. The junction had 11 bases not matched to a gene; V was cut back by 3 bases and J by 8 bases. The V gene's germline CDR1 is LGHDT and CDR2 YNNKEL (reference sequence). CDR3 length: 15 residues. CDR3 residues: CASSHSDRAAGGYTF. The CDR3 DNA is TGTGCCAGCAGCCACTCGGACAGGGCGGCGGGAGGCTACACCTTC.

V gene TRBV6-2 or TRBV6-3 combines with J gene TRBJ1-2, with TRBD1 as a possible D gene (6 bases). The CDR3 is made up of 12 amino acids. Germline V CDR1 and CDR2: MNHEY, SVGEGT. Trimming shortened V by 4 bases and J by 6 bases, and 9 bases separated the two germline ends. The CDR3 nucleotides read TGTGCCAGCAGTTTTACAGGGCATGGCTACACCTTC. It translates to CASSFTGHGYTF.

This clone was seen once. The chain recombines TRBV11-3 with TRBJ1-6; D is undetermined. The CDR3 extends over 14 amino acids. The V gene's germline CDR1 is SGHNT and CDR2 YENEEA. V was clipped by 6 bases and J by 7 bases, with 13 bases between them. The CDR3 DNA sequence: TGTGCCAGCAGATTGGGAGGCAGGAATTCACCCCTCCACTTT. Its translation: CASRLGGRNSPLHF.

CDR3 in amino acids: CASSRAGGGRWDTQYF. CDR3 in DNA: TGTGCCAGCAGCAGAGCCGGCGGGGGCCGGTGGGATACGCAGTATTTT. J is TRBJ2-3 and V is TRBV4-2, with D possibly TRBD2 on 7 matching bases. Trimming pared 5 bases from V and 6 bases from J, leaving 21 bases between. This CDR3 has 16 amino acids. CDR1 is LGHNA, CDR2 YNFKEQ, per germline.

The V and J genes are TRBV7-2 and TRBJ2-7; 11 bases agree with TRBD1. The CDR3 length is 15 residues. The trim removed 1 base at V and 3 bases at J, leaving 2 bases unmatched. The germline CDR1 and CDR2 sequences are SGHTA and FQGNSA. The CDR3, as DNA: TGTGCCAGCAGCTTAGTGGGGACAGGGGGCTACGAGCAGTACTTC. It specifies CASSLVGTGGYEQYF.

This chain connects TRBV13 to TRBJ1-1, with a weak D call TRBD1 (6 bases). This CDR3 is built from 14 residues. V lost 6 bases to trimming and J lost 6 bases, with 17 bases between them. The germline V gene has CDR1 PRHDT and CDR2 FYEKMQ (reference sequence). The CDR3 reads CASRSRDKGSEAFF. Written as DNA, the CDR3 is TGTGCCAGCAGGTCACGGGACAAGGGATCTGAAGCTTTCTTT.

Here the CDR3 DNA reads TGTGCCATCAGTGAGCGGGGGGGCGAGATCTATGGCTACACCTTC. This encodes CAISERGGEIYGYTF. The chain uses TRBV10-3 and TRBJ1-2; D may be TRBD1 (6 bases). Germline V gene sequence: CDR1 ENHRY, CDR2 SYGVKD. V was shortened by 2 bases and J by 4 bases, with 14 bases between the two germline ends. This CDR3 is 15 amino acids long.

The gene calls are TRBV5-1 and TRBJ1-2, with a tentative D call TRBD1 (5 bases). Germline V gene data show CDR1 as SGHRS and CDR2 as YFSETQ. With 3 bases removed from V and 4 bases from J, the gap between germline ends came to 10 bases. The CDR3 length is 13 residues. The CDR3: CASSSGQLYGYTF. The CDR3 DNA reads TGCGCCAGCAGCTCCGGACAACTCTATGGCTACACCTTC. Full variable domain (rest looked up from reference TRBV5-1 and TRBJ1-2): KAGVTQTPRYLIKTRGQQVTLSCSPISGHRSVSWYQQTPGQGLQFLFEYFSETQRNKGNFPGRFSGRQFSNSRSEMNVSTLELGDSALYLCASSSGQLYGYTFGSGTRLTVV.

This chain connects TRBV19 to TRBJ1-5; D possibly corresponds to TRBD1 (5 bases). The ends were cut back, 5 bases at V and 5 bases at J, with 19 bases in the middle. This CDR3 is built from 16 residues. The germline V gene has CDR1 LNHDA and CDR2 SQIVND (reference sequence). The CDR3 is CASSPRWGDGDQPQHF. DNA for the CDR3: TGTGCCAGTAGTCCTCGCTGGGGGGACGGCGATCAGCCCCAGCATTTT.

The chain recombines TRBV6-5 with TRBJ2-3; 9 bases map to TRBD1. J lost 7 bases, V lost 5 bases, and 7 bases had no gene match. This CDR3 has 14 amino acids. In germline, CDR1 is MNHEY, CDR2 SVGAGI. CDR3 amino acids: CASSRDRERNTQYF. For the CDR3, the DNA is TGTGCCAGCAGTCGGGACAGGGAAAGAAATACGCAGTATTTT.